The text below deals with one T cell receptor (beta chain). The sample comes from a study of cytomegalovirus exposure and HLA in healthy donors. Germline V CDR1 and CDR2: SGHNT, YYREEE (reference sequence). This CDR3 is built from 13 residues. Trimming pared 3 bases from V and 4 bases from J, leaving 8 bases between. The PCR contained 60 Vbeta and 13 Jbeta primers. Sequencing used immunoSEQ multiplex PCR; TCRdb keeps in-frame clones, though not all of them. The repertoire holds about 93,000 clones, with 55% to 70% as singletons. These donors counted as nominally healthy when sampled, but unrecorded immune exposures were likely.

This chain links TRBV5-4 with TRBJ2-1, with TRBD2 as a possible D gene (5 bases). This receptor was identified in a boy younger than 18 in good health and CMV-seropositive. The sample consisted of PBMCs. For the CDR3, the DNA is TGTGCCAGCAGCTGGACGGGGTACAATGAGCAGTTCTTC. Protein product: CASSWTGYNEQFF.